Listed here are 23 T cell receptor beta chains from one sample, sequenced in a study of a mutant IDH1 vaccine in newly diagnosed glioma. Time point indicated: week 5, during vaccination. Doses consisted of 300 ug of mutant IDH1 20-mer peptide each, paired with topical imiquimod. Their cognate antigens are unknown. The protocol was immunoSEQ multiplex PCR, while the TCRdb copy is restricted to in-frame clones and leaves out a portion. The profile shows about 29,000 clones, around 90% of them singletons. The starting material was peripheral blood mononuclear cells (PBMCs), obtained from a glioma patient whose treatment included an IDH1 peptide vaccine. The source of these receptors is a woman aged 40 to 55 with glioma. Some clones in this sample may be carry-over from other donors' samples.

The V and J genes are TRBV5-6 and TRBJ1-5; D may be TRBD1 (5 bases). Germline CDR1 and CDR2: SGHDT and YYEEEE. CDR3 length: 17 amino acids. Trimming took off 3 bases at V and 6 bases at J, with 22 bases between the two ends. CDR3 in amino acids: CASSSSRGGFLGQPQHF. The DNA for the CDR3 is TGTGCCAGCAGCTCGAGTAGGGGCGGGTTCCTGGGTCAGCCCCAGCATTTT.

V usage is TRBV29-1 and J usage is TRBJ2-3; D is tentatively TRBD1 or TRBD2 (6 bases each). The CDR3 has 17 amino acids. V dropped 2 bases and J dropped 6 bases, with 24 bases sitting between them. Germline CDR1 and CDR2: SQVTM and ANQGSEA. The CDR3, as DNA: TGCAGCGTTGAAAACCCTCTTCGACAGGTTGGGGGGGATACGCAGTATTTT. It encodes CSVENPLRQVGGDTQYF.

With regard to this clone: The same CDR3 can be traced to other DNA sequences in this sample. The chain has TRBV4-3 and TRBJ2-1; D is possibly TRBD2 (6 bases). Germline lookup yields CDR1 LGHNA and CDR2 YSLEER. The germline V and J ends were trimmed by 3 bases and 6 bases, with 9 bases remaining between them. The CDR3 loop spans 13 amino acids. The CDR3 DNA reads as TGCGCCAGCAGCCAGGGGACTGTCAATGAGCAGTTCTTC. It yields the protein CASSQGTVNEQFF.

The CDR3 spells CASSLGTESGNTIYF. CDR3 coding DNA: TGTGCCAGCAGCTTGGGGACAGAGTCTGGAAACACCATATATTTT. The chain is built from TRBV5-4 and TRBJ1-3; perhaps TRBD1 as D (6 bases). Trimming took 0 bases from V and 1 from J, leaving 8 bases between them. CDR3 length: 15 residues. Germline CDR1 SGHNT, CDR2 YYREEE (reference sequence).

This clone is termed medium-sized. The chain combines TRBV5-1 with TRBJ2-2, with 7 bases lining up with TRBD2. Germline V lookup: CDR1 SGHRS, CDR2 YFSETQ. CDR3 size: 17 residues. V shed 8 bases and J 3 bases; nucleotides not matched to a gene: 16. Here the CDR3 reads CASRGQGGSGDTGELFF. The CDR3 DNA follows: TGCGCCAGTAGAGGCCAAGGCGGGAGCGGGGACACCGGGGAGCTGTTTTTT.

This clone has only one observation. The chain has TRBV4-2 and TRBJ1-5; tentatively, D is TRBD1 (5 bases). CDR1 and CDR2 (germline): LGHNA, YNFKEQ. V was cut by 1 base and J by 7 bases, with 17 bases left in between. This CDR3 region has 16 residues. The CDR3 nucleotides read TGTGCCAGCAGCCAAGTCACGGGGGAAGGTGGCCAGCCCCAGCATTTT. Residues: CASSQVTGEGGQPQHF.

The CDR3 reads CASSLGGAEQYF. The CDR3 coding sequence is TGTGCCAGCAGTCTTGGGGGCGCCGAGCAGTACTTC. The chain employs TRBV27 and TRBJ2-7, with D possibly TRBD1 on 6 matching bases. This CDR3 region has 12 residues. Trimming left V 5 bases short and J 6 bases short, with 11 bases between. From germline, CDR1 is MNHEY and CDR2 SMNVEV (reference sequence).

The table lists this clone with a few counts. The CDR3 nucleotides are TGTGCCAGCAGCGCCCCGGGCGACAGATATAGCAATCAGCCCCAGCATTTT. It is translated as CASSAPGDRYSNQPQHF. The chain joins TRBV21-1 to TRBJ1-5; the table's D call, TRBD1, was not checked against the DNA. TRBV21-1 is tagged as a pseudogene. The CDR3 consists of 17 residues.

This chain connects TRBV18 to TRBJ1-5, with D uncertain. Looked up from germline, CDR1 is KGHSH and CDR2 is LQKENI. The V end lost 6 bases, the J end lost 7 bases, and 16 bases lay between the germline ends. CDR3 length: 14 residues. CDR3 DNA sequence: TGTGCCAGCTCGCCAGGCTACGGTGAACAGCCCCAGCATTTT. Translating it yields CASSPGYGEQPQHF.

Here the CDR3 reads CASSVGASGGNEQFF. The CDR3 DNA reads TGTGCCAGCAGCGTAGGGGCTAGCGGGGGTAATGAGCAGTTCTTC. This sequence joins TRBV9 and TRBJ2-1, with TRBD2 identical over 10 bases. The V and J ends lost 0 bases and 7 bases, in that order; junction bases with no gene match: 4. CDR3 size: 15 residues. Germline loops: CDR1 SGDLS, CDR2 YYNGEE.

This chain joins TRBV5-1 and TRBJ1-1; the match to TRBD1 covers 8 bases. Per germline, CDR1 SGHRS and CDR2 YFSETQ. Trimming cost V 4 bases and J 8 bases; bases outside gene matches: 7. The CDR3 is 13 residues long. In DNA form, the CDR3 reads TGCGCCAGCAGCCGAGACAGGGGCAAAGAAGCTTTCTTT. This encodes CASSRDRGKEAFF.

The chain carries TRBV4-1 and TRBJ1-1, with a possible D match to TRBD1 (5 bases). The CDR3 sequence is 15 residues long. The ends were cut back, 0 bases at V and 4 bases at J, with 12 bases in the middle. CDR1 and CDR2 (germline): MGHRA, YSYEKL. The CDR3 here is CASSQEPRARTEAFF. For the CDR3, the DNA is TGCGCCAGCAGCCAAGAGCCCAGGGCCCGCACTGAAGCTTTCTTT.

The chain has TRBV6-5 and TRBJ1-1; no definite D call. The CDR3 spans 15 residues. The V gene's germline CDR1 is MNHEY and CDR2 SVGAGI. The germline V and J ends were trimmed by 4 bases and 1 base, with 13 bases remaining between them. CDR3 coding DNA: TGTGCCAGCAGTTCTACCGGCGGGAGGAACACTGAAGCTTTCTTT. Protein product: CASSSTGGRNTEAFF.

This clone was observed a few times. Here the CDR3 reads CAISEPEQPNYGYTF. CDR3 bases: TGTGCCATCAGTGAGCCAGAACAGCCTAACTATGGCTACACCTTC. This chain connects TRBV10-3 to TRBJ1-2; no clear D gene. The CDR3 covers 15 residues. The V gene lost 2 bases and the J gene lost 0 bases, with 10 bases spanning the gap. Germline V gives CDR1 ENHRY, CDR2 SYGVKD.

CDR3 bases: TGTGCCAGCAGCGTAGAAGTAGGACAGACTGAAGCTTTCTTT. As protein: CASSVEVGQTEAFF. This rearrangement joins TRBV9 to TRBJ1-1, with D possibly matching TRBD1 (6 bases). The CDR3 extends over 14 amino acids. CDR1 is SGDLS, CDR2 YYNGEE, per germline. The V end lost 0 bases, the J end lost 5 bases, and 11 bases lay between the germline ends.

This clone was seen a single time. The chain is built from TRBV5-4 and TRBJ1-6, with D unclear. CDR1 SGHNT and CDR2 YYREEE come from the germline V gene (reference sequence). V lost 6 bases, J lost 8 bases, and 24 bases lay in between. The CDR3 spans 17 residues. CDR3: CASMAKRGGPWDSPLHF. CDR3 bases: TGTGCCAGCATGGCGAAACGCGGTGGGCCTTGGGATTCACCCCTCCACTTT.

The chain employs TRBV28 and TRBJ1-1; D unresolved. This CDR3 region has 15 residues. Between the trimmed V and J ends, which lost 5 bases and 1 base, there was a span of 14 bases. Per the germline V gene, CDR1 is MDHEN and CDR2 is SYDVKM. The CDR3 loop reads CASSGQLNQNTEAFF. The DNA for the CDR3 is TGTGCCAGCAGTGGCCAGCTAAACCAGAACACTGAAGCTTTCTTT.

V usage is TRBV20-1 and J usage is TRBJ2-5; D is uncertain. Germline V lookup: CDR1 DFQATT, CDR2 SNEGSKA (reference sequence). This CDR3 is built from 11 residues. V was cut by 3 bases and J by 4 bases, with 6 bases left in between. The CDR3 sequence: CSASIGETQYF. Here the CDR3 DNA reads TGCAGTGCTAGTATTGGAGAGACCCAGTACTTC.

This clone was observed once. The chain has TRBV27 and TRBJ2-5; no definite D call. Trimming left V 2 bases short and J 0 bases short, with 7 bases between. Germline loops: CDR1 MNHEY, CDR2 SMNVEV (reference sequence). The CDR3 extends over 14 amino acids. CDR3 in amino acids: CASSLGPYQETQYF. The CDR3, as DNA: TGTGCCAGCAGTTTAGGACCGTACCAAGAGACCCAGTACTTC.

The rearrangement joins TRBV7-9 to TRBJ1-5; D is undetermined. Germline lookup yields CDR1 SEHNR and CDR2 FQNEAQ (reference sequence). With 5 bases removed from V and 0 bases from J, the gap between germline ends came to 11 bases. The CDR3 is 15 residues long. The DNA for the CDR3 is TGTGCCAGCAGCCCCGGCTCCTATAGCAATCAGCCCCAGCATTTT. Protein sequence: CASSPGSYSNQPQHF.

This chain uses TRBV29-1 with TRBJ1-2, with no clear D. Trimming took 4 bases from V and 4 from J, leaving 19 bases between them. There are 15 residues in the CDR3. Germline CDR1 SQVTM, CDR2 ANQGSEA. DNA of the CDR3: TGCAGCGTTGTACCCGTTATCCAGGACCTCTATGGCTACACCTTC. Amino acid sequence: CSVVPVIQDLYGYTF. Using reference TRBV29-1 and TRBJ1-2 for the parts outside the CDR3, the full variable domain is SAVISQKPSRDICQRGTSLTIQCQVDSQVTMMFWYRQQPGQSLTLIATANQGSEATYESGFVIDKFPISRPNLTFSTLTVSNMSPEDSSIYLCSVVPVIQDLYGYTFGSGTRLTVV.

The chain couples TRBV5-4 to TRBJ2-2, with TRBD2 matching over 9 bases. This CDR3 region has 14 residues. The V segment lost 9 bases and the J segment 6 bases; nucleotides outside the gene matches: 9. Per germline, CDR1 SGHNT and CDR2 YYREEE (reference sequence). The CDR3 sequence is CAIFSGSGAGELFF. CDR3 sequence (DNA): TGTGCCATCTTTAGCGGGAGTGGTGCCGGGGAGCTGTTTTTT.

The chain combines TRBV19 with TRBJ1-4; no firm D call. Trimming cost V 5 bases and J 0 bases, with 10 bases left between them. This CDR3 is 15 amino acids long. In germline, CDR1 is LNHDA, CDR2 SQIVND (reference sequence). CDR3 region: CASSSQPATNEKLFF. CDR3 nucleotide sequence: TGTGCCAGTAGTTCCCAACCAGCAACTAATGAAAAACTGTTTTTT.